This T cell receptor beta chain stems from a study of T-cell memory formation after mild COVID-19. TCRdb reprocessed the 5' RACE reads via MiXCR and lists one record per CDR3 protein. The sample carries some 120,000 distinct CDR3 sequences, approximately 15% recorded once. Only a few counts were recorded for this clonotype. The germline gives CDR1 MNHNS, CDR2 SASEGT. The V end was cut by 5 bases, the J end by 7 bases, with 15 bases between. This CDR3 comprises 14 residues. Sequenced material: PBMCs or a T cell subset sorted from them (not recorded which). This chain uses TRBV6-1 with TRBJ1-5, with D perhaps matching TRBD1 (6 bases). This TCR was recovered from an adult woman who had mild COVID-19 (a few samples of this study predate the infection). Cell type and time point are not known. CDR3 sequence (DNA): TGTGCCAGCAGTCCGGGGGGGGGCGGACAGCCCCAGCATTTT. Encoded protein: CASSPGGGGQPQHF.